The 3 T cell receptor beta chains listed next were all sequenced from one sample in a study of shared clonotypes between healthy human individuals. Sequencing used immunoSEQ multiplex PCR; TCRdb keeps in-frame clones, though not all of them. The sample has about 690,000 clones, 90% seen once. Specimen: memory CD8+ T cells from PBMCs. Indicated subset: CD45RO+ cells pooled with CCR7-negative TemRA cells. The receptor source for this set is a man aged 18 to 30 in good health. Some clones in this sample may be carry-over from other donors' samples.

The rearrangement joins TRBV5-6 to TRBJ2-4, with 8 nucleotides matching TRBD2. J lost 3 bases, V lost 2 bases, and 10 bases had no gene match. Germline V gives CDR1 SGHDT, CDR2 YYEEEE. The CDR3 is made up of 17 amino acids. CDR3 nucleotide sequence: TGTGCCAGCAGCTTTGGGGCGGGAGGCCCAGACAAAAACATTCAGTACTTC. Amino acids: CASSFGAGGPDKNIQYF. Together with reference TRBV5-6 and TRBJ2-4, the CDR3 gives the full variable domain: DAGVTQSPTHLIKTRGQQVTLRCSPKSGHDTVSWYQQALGQGPQFIFQYYEEEERQRGNFPDRFSGHQFPNYSSELNVNALLLGDSALYLCASSFGAGGPDKNIQYFGAGTRLSVL.

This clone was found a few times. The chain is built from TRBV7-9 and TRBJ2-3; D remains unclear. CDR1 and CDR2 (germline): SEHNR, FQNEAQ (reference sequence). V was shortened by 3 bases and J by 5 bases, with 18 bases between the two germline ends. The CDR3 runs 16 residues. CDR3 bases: TGTGCCAGCAGCTTCCCGGACCCCTCGCCCAGAGATACGCAGTATTTT. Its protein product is CASSFPDPSPRDTQYF.

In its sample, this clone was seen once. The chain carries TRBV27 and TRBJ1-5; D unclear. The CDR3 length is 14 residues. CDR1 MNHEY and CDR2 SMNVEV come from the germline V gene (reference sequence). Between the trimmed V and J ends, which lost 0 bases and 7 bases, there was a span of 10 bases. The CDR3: CASSLSGVHQPQHF. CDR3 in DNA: TGTGCCAGCAGTTTATCCGGGGTTCACCAGCCCCAGCATTTT.